This T cell receptor (beta chain) was sequenced for a study of blood T cell repertoires in COVID-19. Germline V gene sequence: CDR1 SGHRS, CDR2 YFSETQ. The CDR3 has 13 amino acids. V dropped 5 bases and J dropped 4 bases, with 12 bases sitting between them. Profiled with immunoSEQ multiplex PCR; TCRdb holds only in-frame clones, not every one. This sample has some 120,000 clones, with approximately 85% found just once. Sequenced sample: peripheral blood. This sequence joins TRBV5-1 and TRBJ2-5; possible D gene TRBD2, 6 bases. The receptor's source is a woman of 80 years or more with COVID-19, enrolled during active disease. DNA for the CDR3: TGCGCCAGCAGTACGGGGGATAGAGAGACCCAGTACTTC. It specifies CASSTGDRETQYF. Supplemented by reference TRBV5-1 and TRBJ2-5, the full variable domain reads KAGVTQTPRYLIKTRGQQVTLSCSPISGHRSVSWYQQTPGQGLQFLFEYFSETQRNKGNFPGRFSGRQFSNSRSEMNVSTLELGDSALYLCASSTGDRETQYFGPGTRLLVL.